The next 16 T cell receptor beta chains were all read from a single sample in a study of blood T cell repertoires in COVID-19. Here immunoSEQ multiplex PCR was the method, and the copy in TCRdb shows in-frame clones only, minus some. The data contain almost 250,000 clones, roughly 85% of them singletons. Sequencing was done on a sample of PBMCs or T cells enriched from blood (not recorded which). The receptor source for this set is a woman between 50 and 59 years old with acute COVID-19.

The CDR3 sequence: CASSNRGGHNEQFF. CDR3 nucleotides: TGTGCCAGTAGTAATCGCGGGGGCCACAATGAGCAGTTCTTC. The chain is built from TRBV19 and TRBJ2-1, with D possibly being TRBD2 (7 bases). Germline V CDR1 and CDR2: LNHDA, SQIVND (reference sequence). The CDR3 sequence is 14 residues long. Trimming took off 4 bases at V and 5 bases at J, with 12 bases between the two ends.

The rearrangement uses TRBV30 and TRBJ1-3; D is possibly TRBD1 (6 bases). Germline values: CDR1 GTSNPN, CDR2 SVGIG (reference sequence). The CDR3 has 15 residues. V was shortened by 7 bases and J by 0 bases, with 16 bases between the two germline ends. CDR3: CASSWTESSGNTIYF. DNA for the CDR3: TGTGCCTCCTCCTGGACAGAATCCTCTGGAAACACCATATATTTT.

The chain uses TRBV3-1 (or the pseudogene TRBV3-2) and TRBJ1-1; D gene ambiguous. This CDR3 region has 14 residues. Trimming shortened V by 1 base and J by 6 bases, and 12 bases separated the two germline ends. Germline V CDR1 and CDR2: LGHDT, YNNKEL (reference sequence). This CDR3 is CASSQAAGSAEAFF. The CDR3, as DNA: TGTGCCAGCAGCCAAGCGGCGGGGTCGGCTGAAGCTTTCTTT.

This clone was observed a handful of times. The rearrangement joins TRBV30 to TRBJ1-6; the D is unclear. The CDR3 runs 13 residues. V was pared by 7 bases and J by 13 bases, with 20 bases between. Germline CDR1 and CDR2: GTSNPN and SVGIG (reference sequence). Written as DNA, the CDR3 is TGTGCCTCACTAAGGGAGGGTCGGCTCCCCCTCCACTTT. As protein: CASLREGRLPLHF.

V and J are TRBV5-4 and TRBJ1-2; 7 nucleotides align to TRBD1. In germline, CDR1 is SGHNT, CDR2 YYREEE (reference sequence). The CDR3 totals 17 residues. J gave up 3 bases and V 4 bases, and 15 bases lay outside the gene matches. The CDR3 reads CASSPDISRQGYYGYTF. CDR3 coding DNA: TGTGCCAGCAGCCCGGACATCTCCCGACAGGGTTACTATGGCTACACCTTC.

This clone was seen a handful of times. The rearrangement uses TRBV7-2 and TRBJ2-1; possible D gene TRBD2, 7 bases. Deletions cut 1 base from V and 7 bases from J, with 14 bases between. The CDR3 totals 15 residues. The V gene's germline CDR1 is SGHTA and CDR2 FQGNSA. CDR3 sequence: CASSLGGGLGNEQFF. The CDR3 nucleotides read TGTGCCAGCAGCTTAGGGGGGGGCCTTGGGAATGAGCAGTTCTTC.

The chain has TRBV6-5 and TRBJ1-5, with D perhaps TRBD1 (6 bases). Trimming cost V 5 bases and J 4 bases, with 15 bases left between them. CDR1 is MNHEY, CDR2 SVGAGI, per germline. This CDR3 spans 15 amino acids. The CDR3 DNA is TGTGCCAGCAGTCCCCGGGGGGCTGGGAATCAGCCCCAGCATTTT. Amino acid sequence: CASSPRGAGNQPQHF.

The CDR3 spells CASNGHPDNYGYTF. The CDR3 coding sequence is TGTGCCAGCAATGGACATCCAGATAACTATGGCTACACCTTC. The V call is TRBV11-1, the J call TRBJ1-2; D is perhaps TRBD1 (5 bases). V gave up 7 bases and J gave up 1 base, with 13 bases separating them. CDR1 and CDR2 (germline): SGHAT, FQDESV (reference sequence). The CDR3 loop spans 14 amino acids.

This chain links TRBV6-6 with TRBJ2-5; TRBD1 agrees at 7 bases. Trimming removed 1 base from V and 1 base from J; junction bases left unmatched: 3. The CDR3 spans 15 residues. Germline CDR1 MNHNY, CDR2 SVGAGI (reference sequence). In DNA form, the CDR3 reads TGTGCCAGCAGTTACTTACAGGGGATCCAAGAGACCCAGTACTTC. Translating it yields CASSYLQGIQETQYF.

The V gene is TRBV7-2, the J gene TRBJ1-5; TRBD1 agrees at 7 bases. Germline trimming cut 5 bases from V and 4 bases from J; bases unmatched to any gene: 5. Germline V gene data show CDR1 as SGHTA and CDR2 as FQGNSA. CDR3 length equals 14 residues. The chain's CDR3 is CASSKQGINQPQHF. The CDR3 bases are TGTGCCAGCAGCAAACAGGGGATAAATCAGCCCCAGCATTTT.

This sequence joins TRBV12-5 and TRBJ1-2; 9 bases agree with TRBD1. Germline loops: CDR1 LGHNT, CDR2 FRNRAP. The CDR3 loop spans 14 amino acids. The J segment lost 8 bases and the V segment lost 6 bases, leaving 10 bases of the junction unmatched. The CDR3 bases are TGTGCTAGTGGCCCCTGGACAGGGGAATTGGGCTACACCTTC. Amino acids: CASGPWTGELGYTF.

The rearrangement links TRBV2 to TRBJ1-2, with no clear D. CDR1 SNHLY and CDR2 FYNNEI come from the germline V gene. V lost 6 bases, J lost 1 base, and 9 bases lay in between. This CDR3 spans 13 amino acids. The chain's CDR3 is CASRGGFNYGYTF. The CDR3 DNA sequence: TGTGCCAGCAGAGGAGGGTTTAACTATGGCTACACCTTC.

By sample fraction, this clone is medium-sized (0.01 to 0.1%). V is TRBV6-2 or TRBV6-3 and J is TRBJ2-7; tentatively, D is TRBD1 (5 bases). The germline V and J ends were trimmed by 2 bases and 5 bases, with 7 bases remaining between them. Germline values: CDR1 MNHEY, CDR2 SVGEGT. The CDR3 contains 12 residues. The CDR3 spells CASSYAGNEQYF. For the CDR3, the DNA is TGTGCCAGCAGTTACGCAGGGAACGAGCAGTACTTC.

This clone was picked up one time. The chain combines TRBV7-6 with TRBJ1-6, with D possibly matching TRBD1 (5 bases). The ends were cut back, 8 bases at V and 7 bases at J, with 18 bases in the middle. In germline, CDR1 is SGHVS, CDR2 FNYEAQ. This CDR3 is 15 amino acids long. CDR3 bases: TGTGCCAGCCGAGGAAGGGGCGGCGGAAATTCACCCCTCCACTTT. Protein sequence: CASRGRGGGNSPLHF.

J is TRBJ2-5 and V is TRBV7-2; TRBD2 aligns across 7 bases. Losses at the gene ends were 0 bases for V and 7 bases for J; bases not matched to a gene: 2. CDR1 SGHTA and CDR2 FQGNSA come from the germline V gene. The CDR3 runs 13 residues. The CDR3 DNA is TGTGCCAGCAGCTTAGCGGGGGGGAGGACCCAGTACTTC. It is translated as CASSLAGGRTQYF.

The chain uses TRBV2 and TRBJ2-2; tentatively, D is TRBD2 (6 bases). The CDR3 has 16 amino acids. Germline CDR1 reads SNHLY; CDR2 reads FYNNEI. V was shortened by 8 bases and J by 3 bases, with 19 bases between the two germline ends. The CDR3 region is CASAPSGGTYTGELFF. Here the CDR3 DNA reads TGTGCCAGCGCCCCCTCAGGAGGGACGTACACCGGGGAGCTGTTTTTT.